Below, 23 T cell receptor beta chains from the same sample are listed, as sequenced in a study of molecular identifiers for immune sequencing clone quantification. Each CDR3 protein is one row after TCRdb ran MiXCR on the PCR reads. The sample has under 350,000 distinct CDR3 sequences, over 20% seen once. The material sequenced was naive CD8+ T cells from blood, with Jurkat cell RNA spiked in. Specified subset: FACS-sorted CD8+CD4-CCR7+CD45RA+ naive T cells. The origin of the receptors is a human donor in good health. Some libraries in this study had Jurkat cell RNA spiked in.

This clonotype was counted a few times. This chain joins TRBV5-4 and TRBJ2-3, with TRBD2 matching 11 bases. CDR1 and CDR2 (germline): SGHNT, YYREEE (reference sequence). V trimming: 0 bases; J trimming: 3 bases; junction bases outside the gene matches: 6. The CDR3 sequence is 17 residues long. CDR3 nucleotide sequence: TGTGCCAGCAGCTTGGCGCTAGCGGGGGGCAGGACAGATACGCAGTATTTT. Translated, it gives CASSLALAGGRTDTQYF.

This clonotype was detected a few times. The chain couples TRBV4-1 to TRBJ1-5; perhaps TRBD1 as D (5 bases). Germline values: CDR1 MGHRA, CDR2 YSYEKL. The V end was cut by 4 bases, the J end by 8 bases, with 18 bases between. This CDR3 spans 15 amino acids. This CDR3 reads CASSPNGGAREPQHF. The CDR3 DNA sequence: TGCGCCAGCAGCCCCAACGGCGGGGCCCGGGAGCCCCAGCATTTT.

This clonotype was seen a few times. The chain recombines TRBV19 with TRBJ2-1; D not resolved. The CDR3 totals 12 residues. The V gene's germline CDR1 is LNHDA and CDR2 SQIVND (reference sequence). Trimming left V 10 bases short and J 4 bases short, with 11 bases between. This CDR3 reads CATRSLYNEQFF. In DNA, the CDR3 is TGTGCCACCAGGTCCTTATACAATGAGCAGTTCTTC.

To note about this clonotype: At one of its ends the junction is not consistent with the germline gene, which may arise from a read error. V and J are TRBV5-6 and TRBJ2-3, with D tentatively TRBD2 (5 bases). CDR3 length: 13 residues. Per the germline V gene, CDR1 is SGHDT and CDR2 is YYEEEE. CDR3 loop: CAGSLGGTDTQYF. DNA of the CDR3: TGTGCCGGCAGCTTGGGCGGGACAGATACGCAGTATTTT. Full variable domain (missing parts from reference TRBV5-6 and TRBJ2-3): DAGVTQSPTHLIKTRGQQVTLRCSPKSGHDTVSWYQQALGQGPQFIFQYYEEEERQRGNFPDRFSGHQFPNYSSELNVNALLLGDSALYLCAGSLGGTDTQYFGPGTRLTVL.

This clonotype was detected only a few times. V usage is TRBV28 and J usage is TRBJ2-7; D is undetermined. Germline V gives CDR1 MDHEN, CDR2 SYDVKM. The CDR3 contains 14 residues. V dropped 7 bases and J dropped 7 bases, with 20 bases sitting between them. The CDR3 here is CASTPSIARREQYF. The CDR3 nucleotides read TGTGCCAGCACCCCTTCAATCGCCAGGAGAGAGCAGTACTTC.

V is TRBV10-3 and J is TRBJ2-5; TRBD1 matches at 7 bases. V was pared by 4 bases and J by 5 bases, with 7 bases of the junction left unmatched. The germline V gene has CDR1 ENHRY and CDR2 SYGVKD. This CDR3 has 14 residues. CDR3 region: CAISGTGVSETQYF. DNA for the CDR3: TGTGCCATCAGTGGAACAGGGGTCTCGGAGACCCAGTACTTC.

This clonotype was recorded many times. The chain combines TRBV5-6 with TRBJ2-4; either TRBD1 or TRBD2 may fit D (5 bases each). Trimming removed 5 bases at V and 3 bases at J, with 15 bases between. Germline V gene lookup returns CDR1 SGHDT and CDR2 YYEEEE. The CDR3 has 15 amino acids. The CDR3 loop reads CASRGRDSSKNIQYF. The CDR3 DNA reads as TGTGCCAGCAGGGGACGAGACAGCAGCAAAAACATTCAGTACTTC.

This clonotype has only a few counts. The chain has TRBV4-3 and TRBJ2-7, with D tentatively TRBD2 (5 bases). Germline assignment: CDR1 LGHNA and CDR2 YSLEER. CDR3 size: 16 residues. V shed 0 bases and J shed 3 bases, with 15 bases lying between them. Here the CDR3 reads CASSQDRVFAGYEQYF. CDR3 coding DNA: TGCGCCAGCAGCCAAGATCGGGTCTTTGCGGGCTACGAGCAGTACTTC.

In its sample, this clonotype was seen many times. CDR3 sequence: CASSFTGTYLSDTQYF. In DNA form, the CDR3 reads TGTGCCAGCAGCTTCACCGGGACCTACCTTTCAGATACGCAGTATTTT. The rearrangement uses TRBV11-2 and TRBJ2-3; D tentatively reads TRBD1 or TRBD2 (5 bases each). V was cut by 3 bases and J by 4 bases, with 17 bases left in between. The CDR3 length is 16 residues. Germline values: CDR1 SGHAT, CDR2 FQNNGV.

This clonotype appeared many times. J is TRBJ2-2 and V is TRBV19; 8 bases agree with TRBD2. Trimming cost V 3 bases and J 6 bases; bases outside gene matches: 6. This CDR3 is built from 15 residues. CDR1 and CDR2 from the germline V gene are LNHDA and SQIVND (reference sequence). CDR3: CASSIFSGSPGELFF. The CDR3 DNA reads TGTGCCAGTAGTATTTTCAGCGGGAGCCCCGGGGAGCTGTTTTTT.

Remarks on this clonotype: This may arise from a read error, as a much more abundant clone is one base away. This is likely a read error, given that the CDR3 carries no conserved phenylalanine or tryptophan at its end. The rearrangement joins TRBV30 to TRBJ2-7; the D gene is possibly TRBD2 (5 bases). Germline assignment: CDR1 GTSNPN and CDR2 SVGIG (reference sequence). V was cut by 0 bases and J by 6 bases, with 12 bases left in between. This CDR3 comprises 13 residues. The CDR3 loop is CAWSVSTRGEQYL. The CDR3 bases are TGTGCCTGGAGTGTTTCTACCCGGGGCGAGCAGTACCTC.

A note on this clonotype: This sequence may be a read error, since a much larger clone differs from it by one base. This chain joins TRBV2 and TRBJ2-7; the D gene could be TRBD1 or TRBD2 (5 bases each). The CDR3 runs 13 residues. Germline-derived CDR1 and CDR2 are SNHLY and FYNNEI. CDR3 amino acids: CASRGTGTYVQYF. As DNA, the CDR3 is TGTGCCAGCAGAGGGACGGGAACCTACGTGCAGTACTTC. Complete variable domain (other parts from reference TRBV2 and TRBJ2-7): EPEVTQTPSHQVTQMGQEVILRCVPISNHLYFYWYRQILGQKVEFLVSFYNNEISEKSEIFDDQFSVERPDGSNFTLKIRSTKLEDSAMYFCASRGTGTYVQYFGPGTRLTVT.

The chain couples TRBV4-1 to TRBJ2-7; D is perhaps TRBD1 or TRBD2 (5 bases each). Germline V gene lookup returns CDR1 MGHRA and CDR2 YSYEKL. V was trimmed by 1 base and J by 2 bases, leaving 9 bases between them. The CDR3 loop spans 14 amino acids. CDR3: CASSQGGTPYEQYF. The DNA of the CDR3 is TGCGCCAGCAGCCAAGGGGGGACGCCCTACGAGCAGTACTTC.

The chain employs TRBV2 and TRBJ2-5, with D uncertain. Per the germline V gene, CDR1 is SNHLY and CDR2 is FYNNEI. There are 16 residues in the CDR3. V was clipped by 0 bases and J by 1 base, with 12 bases between them. The CDR3 sequence: CASSEADPTPQETQYF. The CDR3 nucleotides read TGTGCCAGCAGTGAAGCGGACCCAACACCCCAAGAGACCCAGTACTTC.

This clonotype was seen repeatedly, ten times or more. The chain combines TRBV7-9 with TRBJ2-1, with a weak D call TRBD1 (5 bases). The CDR3 contains 14 residues. Looked up from germline, CDR1 is SEHNR and CDR2 is FQNEAQ (reference sequence). Trimming cost V 4 bases and J 6 bases, with 13 bases left between them. This CDR3 reads CASSSPEGVNEQFF. Written as DNA, the CDR3 is TGTGCCAGCAGCTCCCCGGAAGGGGTCAATGAGCAGTTCTTC.

This chain links TRBV7-9 with TRBJ2-5; tentatively, D is TRBD2 (6 bases). Per the germline V gene, CDR1 is SEHNR and CDR2 is FQNEAQ (reference sequence). The CDR3 totals 17 residues. V was trimmed by 4 bases and J by 3 bases, leaving 21 bases between them. The CDR3 sequence is CASSSSRDSLREETQYF. CDR3 bases: TGTGCCAGCAGCTCATCTAGGGACTCACTGCGGGAAGAGACCCAGTACTTC.

This clonotype was seen many times. V gene TRBV20-1 combines with J gene TRBJ2-5; 9 bases align to TRBD2. This CDR3 is built from 15 residues. V was pared by 3 bases and J by 5 bases, with 10 bases of the junction left unmatched. Germline V CDR1 and CDR2: DFQATT, SNEGSKA (reference sequence). The CDR3 DNA sequence: TGCAGTGCTAGCAGCTGGCGGGAGGGCCAGGAGACCCAGTACTTC. It specifies CSASSWREGQETQYF.

Remarks on this clonotype: One end of the junction does not line up with germline, which may come from a read error. The rearrangement joins TRBV6-5 to TRBJ1-1; D gene uncertain. The CDR3 extends over 13 amino acids. Germline lookup yields CDR1 MNHEY and CDR2 SVGAGI. The CDR3 reads CASSRHLNTAAFF. Written as DNA, the CDR3 is TGTGCCAGCAGTCGCCATCTAAACACTGCAGCTTTCTTT.

V and J are TRBV12-5 and TRBJ2-1; TRBD1 agrees at 7 bases. CDR1 and CDR2 (germline): LGHNT, FRNRAP. The ends lost 7 bases at V and 7 bases at J; junction bases unmatched: 13. CDR3 size: 15 residues. CDR3 amino acids: CASAPVQGFGNEQFF. The DNA for the CDR3 is TGTGCTAGTGCCCCGGTACAGGGGTTTGGGAATGAGCAGTTCTTC.

This clonotype was picked up many times. This chain links TRBV29-1 with TRBJ2-5, with D perhaps assigned TRBD1 or TRBD2 (5 bases each). The V end lost 7 bases, the J end lost 5 bases, and 14 bases lay between the germline ends. This CDR3 is built from 12 residues. The germline V gene has CDR1 SQVTM and CDR2 ANQGSEA. The CDR3 DNA sequence: TGCAGCGCACAGGAGACGGGGGAGACCCAGTACTTC. As protein: CSAQETGETQYF.

The chain combines TRBV11-2 with TRBJ1-1; D remains unclear. CDR3 length equals 14 residues. Looked up from germline, CDR1 is SGHAT and CDR2 is FQNNGV. The V end lost 5 bases, the J end lost 3 bases, and 13 bases lay between the germline ends. CDR3 loop: CASSPGLTYTEAFF. In DNA form, the CDR3 reads TGTGCCAGCAGCCCAGGACTCACCTACACTGAAGCTTTCTTT.

Regarding this clonotype: One junction end does not reproduce the germline sequence, and a read error may be involved. The chain uses TRBV19 and TRBJ2-5; D is possibly TRBD1 (7 bases). The germline CDR1 and CDR2 sequences are LNHDA and SQIVND (reference sequence). The CDR3 is made up of 14 amino acids. CDR3 sequence reads: CASGAGQPQETQCF. CDR3 nucleotide sequence: TGTGCCAGTGGCGCGGGACAGCCCCAAGAGACCCAGTGCTTC.

This chain connects TRBV28 to TRBJ2-7, with 7 nucleotides matching TRBD2. The trim removed 5 bases at V and 6 bases at J, leaving 13 bases unmatched. This CDR3 comprises 15 residues. The germline CDR1 and CDR2 sequences are MDHEN and SYDVKM. The CDR3 sequence is CASSLPGAGDPEQYF. In DNA form, the CDR3 reads TGTGCCAGCAGTCTTCCTGGGGCGGGAGATCCCGAGCAGTACTTC.